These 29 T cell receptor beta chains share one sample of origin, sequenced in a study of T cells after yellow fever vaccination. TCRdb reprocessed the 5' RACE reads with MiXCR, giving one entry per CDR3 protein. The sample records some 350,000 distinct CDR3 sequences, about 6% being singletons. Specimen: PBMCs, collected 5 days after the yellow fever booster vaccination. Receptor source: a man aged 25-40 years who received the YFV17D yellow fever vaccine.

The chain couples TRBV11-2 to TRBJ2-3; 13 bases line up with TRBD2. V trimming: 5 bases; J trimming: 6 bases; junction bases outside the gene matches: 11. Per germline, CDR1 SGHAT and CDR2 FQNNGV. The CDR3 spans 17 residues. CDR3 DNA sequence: TGTGCCAGCAGCCCCCGAGGCGGACTAGCGGGAGTGGATACGCAGTATTTT. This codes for CASSPRGGLAGVDTQYF.

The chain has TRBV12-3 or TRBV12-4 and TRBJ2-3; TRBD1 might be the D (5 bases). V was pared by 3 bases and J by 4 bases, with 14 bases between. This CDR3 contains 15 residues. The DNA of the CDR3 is TGTGCCAGCAGTTTTGTGGCAGGGTATGCAGATACGCAGTATTTT. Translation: CASSFVAGYADTQYF.

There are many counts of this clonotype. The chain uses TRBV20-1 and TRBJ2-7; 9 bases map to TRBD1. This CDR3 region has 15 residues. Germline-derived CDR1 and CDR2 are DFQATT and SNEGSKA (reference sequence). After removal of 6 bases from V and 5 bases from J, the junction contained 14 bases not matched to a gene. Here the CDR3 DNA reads TGCAGTGCCCCACGTCATGGACAGGGGCTCAACGAGCAGTACTTC. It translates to CSAPRHGQGLNEQYF.

CDR3 region: CASNDGLSPPIYF. The DNA of the CDR3 is TGCGCCAGCAATGACGGACTCTCTCCTCCCATATATTTT. V gene TRBV5-1 combines with J gene TRBJ1-3; D is unclear. CDR3 length equals 13 residues. V lost 6 bases, J lost 11 bases, and 18 bases lay in between. Germline V lookup: CDR1 SGHRS, CDR2 YFSETQ.

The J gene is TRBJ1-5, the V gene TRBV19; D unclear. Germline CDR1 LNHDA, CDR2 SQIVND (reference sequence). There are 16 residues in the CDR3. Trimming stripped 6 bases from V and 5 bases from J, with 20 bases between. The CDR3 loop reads CASRTWGDSNHQPQHF. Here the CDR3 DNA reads TGTGCCAGTAGAACTTGGGGTGATTCCAATCATCAGCCCCAGCATTTT. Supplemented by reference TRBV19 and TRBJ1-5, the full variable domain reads DGGITQSPKYLFRKEGQNVTLSCEQNLNHDAMYWYRQDPGQGLRLIYYSQIVNDFQKGDIAEGYSVSREKKESFPLTVTSAQKNPTAFYLCASRTWGDSNHQPQHFGDGTRLSIL.

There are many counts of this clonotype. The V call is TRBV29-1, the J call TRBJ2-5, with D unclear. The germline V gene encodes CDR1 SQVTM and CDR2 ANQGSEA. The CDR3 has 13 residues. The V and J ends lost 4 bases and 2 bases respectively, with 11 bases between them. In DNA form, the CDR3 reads TGCAGCGTTGTCTTGACAAAGCAAGAGACCCAGTACTTC. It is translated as CSVVLTKQETQYF.

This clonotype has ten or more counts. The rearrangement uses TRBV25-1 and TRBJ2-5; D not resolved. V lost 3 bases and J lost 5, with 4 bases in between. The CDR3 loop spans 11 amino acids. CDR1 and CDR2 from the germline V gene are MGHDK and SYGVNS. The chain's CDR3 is CASSDFETQYF. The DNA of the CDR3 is TGTGCCAGCAGTGATTTTGAGACCCAGTACTTC.

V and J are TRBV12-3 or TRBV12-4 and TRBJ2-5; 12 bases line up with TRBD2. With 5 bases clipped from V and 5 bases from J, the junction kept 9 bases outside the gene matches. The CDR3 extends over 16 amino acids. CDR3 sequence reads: CASSVGLAGGLETQYF. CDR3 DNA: TGTGCCAGCAGTGTTGGGCTAGCGGGAGGGTTGGAGACCCAGTACTTC.

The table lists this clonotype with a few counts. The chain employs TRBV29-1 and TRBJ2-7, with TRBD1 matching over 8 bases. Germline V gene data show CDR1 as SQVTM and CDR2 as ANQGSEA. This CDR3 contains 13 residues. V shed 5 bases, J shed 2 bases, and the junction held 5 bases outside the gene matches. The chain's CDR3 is CSVTGTGPYEQYF. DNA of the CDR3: TGCAGCGTTACCGGGACAGGACCCTACGAGCAGTACTTC.

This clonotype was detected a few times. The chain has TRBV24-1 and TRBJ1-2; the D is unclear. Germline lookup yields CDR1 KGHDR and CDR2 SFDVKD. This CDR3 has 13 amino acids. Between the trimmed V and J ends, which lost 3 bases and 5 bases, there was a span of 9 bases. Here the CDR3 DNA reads TGTGCCACCAGTGATGGGATCGAATATGGCTACACCTTC. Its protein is CATSDGIEYGYTF.

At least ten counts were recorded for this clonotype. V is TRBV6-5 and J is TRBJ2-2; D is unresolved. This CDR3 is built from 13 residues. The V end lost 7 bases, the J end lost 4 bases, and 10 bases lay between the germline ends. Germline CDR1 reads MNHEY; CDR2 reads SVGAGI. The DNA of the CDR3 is TGTGCCAGCACCGTAACAGCCACCGGGGAGCTGTTTTTT. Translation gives CASTVTATGELFF.

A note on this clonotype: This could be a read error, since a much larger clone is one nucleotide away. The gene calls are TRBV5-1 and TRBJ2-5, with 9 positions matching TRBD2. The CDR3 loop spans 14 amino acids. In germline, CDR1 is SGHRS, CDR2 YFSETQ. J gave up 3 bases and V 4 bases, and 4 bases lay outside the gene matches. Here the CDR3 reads CASSAGGIEETQYF. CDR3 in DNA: TGCGCCAGCAGCGCGGGAGGGATAGAAGAGACCCAGTACTTC.

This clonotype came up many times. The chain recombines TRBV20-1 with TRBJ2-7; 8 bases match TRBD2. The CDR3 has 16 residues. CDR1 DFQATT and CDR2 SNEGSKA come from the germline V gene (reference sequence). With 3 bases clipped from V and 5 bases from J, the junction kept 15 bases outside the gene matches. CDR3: CSASFMTGGPIHEQYF. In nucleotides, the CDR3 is TGCAGTGCTAGTTTTATGACGGGAGGGCCGATACACGAGCAGTACTTC.

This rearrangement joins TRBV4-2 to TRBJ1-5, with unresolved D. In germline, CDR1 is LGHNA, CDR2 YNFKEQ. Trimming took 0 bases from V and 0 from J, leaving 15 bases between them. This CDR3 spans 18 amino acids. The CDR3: CASSQERPRAASNQPQHF. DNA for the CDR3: TGTGCCAGCAGCCAAGAACGCCCAAGGGCGGCTAGCAATCAGCCCCAGCATTTT.

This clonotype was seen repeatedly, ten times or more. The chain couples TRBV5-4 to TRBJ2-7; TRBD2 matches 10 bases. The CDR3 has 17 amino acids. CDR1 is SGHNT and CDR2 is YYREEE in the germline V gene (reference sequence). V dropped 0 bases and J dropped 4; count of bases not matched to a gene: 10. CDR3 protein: CASSLGAGGARAYEQYF. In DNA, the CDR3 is TGTGCCAGCAGCTTGGGAGCGGGAGGGGCACGAGCTTACGAGCAGTACTTC.

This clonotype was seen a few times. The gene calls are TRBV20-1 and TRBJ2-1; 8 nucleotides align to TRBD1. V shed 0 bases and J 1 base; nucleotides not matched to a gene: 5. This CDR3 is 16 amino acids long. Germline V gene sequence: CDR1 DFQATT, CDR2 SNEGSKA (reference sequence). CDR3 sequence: CSARDRTGKSYNEQFF. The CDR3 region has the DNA TGCAGTGCTAGAGATCGGACAGGGAAATCCTACAATGAGCAGTTCTTC.

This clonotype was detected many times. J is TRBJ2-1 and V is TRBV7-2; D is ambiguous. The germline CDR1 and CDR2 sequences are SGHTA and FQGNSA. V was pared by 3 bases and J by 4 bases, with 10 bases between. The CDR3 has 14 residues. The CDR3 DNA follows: TGTGCCAGCAGCTTCTCCTCGACTTACAATGAGCAGTTCTTC. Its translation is CASSFSSTYNEQFF.

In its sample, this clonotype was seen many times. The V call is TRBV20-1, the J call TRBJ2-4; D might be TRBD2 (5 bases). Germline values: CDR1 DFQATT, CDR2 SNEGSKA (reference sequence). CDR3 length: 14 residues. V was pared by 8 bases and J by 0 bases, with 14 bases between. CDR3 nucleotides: TGCAGTTCTATAACCGGGGTAGCCAAAAACATTCAGTACTTC. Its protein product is CSSITGVAKNIQYF.

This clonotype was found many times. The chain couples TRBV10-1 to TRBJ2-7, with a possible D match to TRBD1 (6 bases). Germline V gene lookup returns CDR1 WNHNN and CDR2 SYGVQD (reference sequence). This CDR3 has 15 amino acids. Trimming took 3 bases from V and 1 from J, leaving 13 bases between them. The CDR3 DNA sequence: TGCGCCAGCAGTGATTGGGGGCTTAGGTCCTACGAGCAGTACTTC. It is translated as CASSDWGLRSYEQYF.

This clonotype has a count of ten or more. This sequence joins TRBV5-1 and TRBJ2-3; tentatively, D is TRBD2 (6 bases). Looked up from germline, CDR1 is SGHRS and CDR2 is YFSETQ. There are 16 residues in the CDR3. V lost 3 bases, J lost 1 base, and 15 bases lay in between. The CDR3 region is CASSSPGGVRTDTQYF. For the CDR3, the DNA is TGCGCCAGCAGCTCCCCCGGGGGAGTACGCACAGATACGCAGTATTTT.

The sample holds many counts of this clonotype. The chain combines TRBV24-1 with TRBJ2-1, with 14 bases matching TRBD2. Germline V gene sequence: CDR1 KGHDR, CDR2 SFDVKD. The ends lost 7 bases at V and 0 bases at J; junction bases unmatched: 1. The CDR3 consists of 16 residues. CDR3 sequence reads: CATSGTSGSSYNEQFF. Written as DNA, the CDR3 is TGTGCCACCAGCGGGACTAGCGGGAGCTCCTACAATGAGCAGTTCTTC.

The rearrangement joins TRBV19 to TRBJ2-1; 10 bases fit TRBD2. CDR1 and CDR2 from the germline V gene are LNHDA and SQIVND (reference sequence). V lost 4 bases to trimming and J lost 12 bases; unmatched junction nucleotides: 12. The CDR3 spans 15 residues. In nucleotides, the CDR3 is TGTGCCAGTAGTACCGGGACTAGCGTATCAGGGGGGCAGTTCTTC. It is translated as CASSTGTSVSGGQFF.

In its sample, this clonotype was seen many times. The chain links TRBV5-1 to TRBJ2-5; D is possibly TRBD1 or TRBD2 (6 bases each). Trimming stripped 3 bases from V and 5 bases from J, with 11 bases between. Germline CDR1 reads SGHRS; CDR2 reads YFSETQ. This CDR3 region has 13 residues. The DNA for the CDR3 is TGCGCCAGCAGCTACAGGGCGGGGGAGACCCAGTACTTC. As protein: CASSYRAGETQYF.

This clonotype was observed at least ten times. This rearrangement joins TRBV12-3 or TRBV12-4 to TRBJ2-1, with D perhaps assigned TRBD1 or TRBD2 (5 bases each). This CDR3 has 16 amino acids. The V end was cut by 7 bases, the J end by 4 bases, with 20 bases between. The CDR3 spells CASTRNVGALYNEQFF. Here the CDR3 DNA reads TGTGCCAGCACCAGGAATGTCGGGGCCCTTTACAATGAGCAGTTCTTC.

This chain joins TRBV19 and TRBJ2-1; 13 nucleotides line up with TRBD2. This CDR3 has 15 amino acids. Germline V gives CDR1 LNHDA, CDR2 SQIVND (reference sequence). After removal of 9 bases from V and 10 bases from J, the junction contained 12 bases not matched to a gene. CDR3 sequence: CASARTSGSTVEQFF. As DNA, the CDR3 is TGTGCCAGCGCTAGGACTAGCGGGAGTACGGTCGAGCAGTTCTTC.

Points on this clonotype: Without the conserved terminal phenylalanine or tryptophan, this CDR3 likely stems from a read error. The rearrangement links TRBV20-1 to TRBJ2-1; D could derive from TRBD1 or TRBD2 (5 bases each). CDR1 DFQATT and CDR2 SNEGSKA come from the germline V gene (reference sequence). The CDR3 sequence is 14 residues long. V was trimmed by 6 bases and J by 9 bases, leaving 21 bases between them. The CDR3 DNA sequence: TGCAGTGCAAGGGACCGCTTAGGGCCTAGTGAGCAGTTCGTC. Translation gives CSARDRLGPSEQFV.

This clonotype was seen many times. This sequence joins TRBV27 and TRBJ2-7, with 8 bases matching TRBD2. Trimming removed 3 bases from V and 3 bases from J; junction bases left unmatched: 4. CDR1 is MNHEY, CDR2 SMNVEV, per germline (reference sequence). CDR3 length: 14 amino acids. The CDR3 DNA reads TGTGCCAGCAGTTTCGGCGGGGGGAGCTACGAGCAGTACTTC. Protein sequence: CASSFGGGSYEQYF.

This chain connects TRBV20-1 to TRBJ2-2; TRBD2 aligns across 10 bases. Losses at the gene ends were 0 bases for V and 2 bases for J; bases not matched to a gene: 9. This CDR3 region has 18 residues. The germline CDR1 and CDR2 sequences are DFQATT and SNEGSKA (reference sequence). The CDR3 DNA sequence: TGCAGTGCTAGAGACCCAAGCGGGAGGGCCCTAAACACCGGGGAGCTGTTTTTT. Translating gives CSARDPSGRALNTGELFF.

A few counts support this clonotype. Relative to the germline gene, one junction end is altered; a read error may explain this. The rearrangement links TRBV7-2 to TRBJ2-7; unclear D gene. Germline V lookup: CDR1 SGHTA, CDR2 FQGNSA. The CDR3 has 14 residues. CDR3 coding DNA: TGTGCCAGCAGCTTAGTGGGTATTTCCTCCGAGCAGTACTTC. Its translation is CASSLVGISSEQYF.